This record concerns one TCR beta chain sequence. There are a few counts of this clonotype. Its recognized antigen is unknown. No base quality values were provided; no much bigger clone lies one nucleotide off. To demonstrate the VDJtools post-analysis software, TCR beta repertoires were profiled from the peripheral blood of about 14 young patients with multiple sclerosis. Multiple sclerosis patients were children and adolescents aged roughly 6 to 15 years. The source of the sample is a study of post-analysis software for immune sequencing data (dated by TCRdb to about 2015). General notes on the study: The recorded disease courses included relapsing-remitting, secondary progressive and progressive-relapsing multiple sclerosis, and some patients had no subtype annotation. The patient repertoires were compared against 11 previously published healthy control repertoires obtained from donors aged about 6 to 25 years. A subset of samples was prepared in parallel using single-end sample barcoding, then pooled and co-amplified after Illumina adapter ligation.

From cysteine to phenylalanine, the CDR3 is 14 amino acids long. The retained sequence is limited to the CDR3, 42 bases, with the frame set at the first base. From V the trimming removes 5 bases and from J it removes 5 bases, while the gene matches leave 8 bases of the junction unaccounted for. The full study reports these points: Significantly lower normalized Chao1 diversity was found in multiple sclerosis patients than in controls, suggesting substantial peripheral T-cell clonal expansion. Direct clustering with F measure revealed strong co-clustering of samples prepared in the same batch, which led to a batch-effect correction. The multiple sclerosis patient group was slightly younger than the control group. Patients showed significantly higher frequencies than controls for a few TRBV segments, among them TRBV5-6, TRBV5-1 and TRBV20-1.

The library was made by PCR. Instrument used: Illumina HiSeq 2500. Unique molecular identifiers were incorporated into TCR beta cDNA libraries to reduce PCR and sequencing biases. Approximately 500,000 cDNA molecules were obtained for every 1 to 10 million input T cells, so each molecule roughly corresponded to one T cell. The patient libraries were prepared and sequenced with the same protocol used for the earlier healthy control dataset. Within a given batch, samples were prepared together, multiplexed and sequenced on the same HiSeq lane. As for the authors' bioinformatics: Raw barcoded reads were processed with MIGEC, and single-read molecular identifier groups were discarded before consensus assembly and CDR3 extraction. VDJtools was used for post-analysis of the clonotype tables, and diversity was normalized by down-sampling every dataset to the size of the smallest sample. In repertoire overlap clustering, CDR3 amino acid sequences, but not nucleotide sequences, were matched to correct batch-related cross-sample contamination. TCRdb cleaned the public reads at Q25 with fastp, built clones with MiXCR and kept in-frame beta chains. Rows matching on CDR3 protein sequence are summarized as one entry with the most common DNA and genes. The V and J calls come from TCRdb's annotation, not from the publication. This sample comprises 650,000 to 900,000 distinct CDR3 sequences, about 45% of them detected only once. Jointly, the top ten make up 4.9% of the sample.

The sequencing sample was made of blood. The rearrangement combines TRBV12-3 or TRBV12-4 with TRBJ2-5; TRBD1 aligns with 7 central bases. This sequence originates from a girl under 18 with multiple sclerosis. CDR3 sequence: CASSRDRVWETQYF. In nucleotides, the sequence is TGTGCCAGCAGTCGTGACAGGGTATGGGAGACCCAGTACTTC.